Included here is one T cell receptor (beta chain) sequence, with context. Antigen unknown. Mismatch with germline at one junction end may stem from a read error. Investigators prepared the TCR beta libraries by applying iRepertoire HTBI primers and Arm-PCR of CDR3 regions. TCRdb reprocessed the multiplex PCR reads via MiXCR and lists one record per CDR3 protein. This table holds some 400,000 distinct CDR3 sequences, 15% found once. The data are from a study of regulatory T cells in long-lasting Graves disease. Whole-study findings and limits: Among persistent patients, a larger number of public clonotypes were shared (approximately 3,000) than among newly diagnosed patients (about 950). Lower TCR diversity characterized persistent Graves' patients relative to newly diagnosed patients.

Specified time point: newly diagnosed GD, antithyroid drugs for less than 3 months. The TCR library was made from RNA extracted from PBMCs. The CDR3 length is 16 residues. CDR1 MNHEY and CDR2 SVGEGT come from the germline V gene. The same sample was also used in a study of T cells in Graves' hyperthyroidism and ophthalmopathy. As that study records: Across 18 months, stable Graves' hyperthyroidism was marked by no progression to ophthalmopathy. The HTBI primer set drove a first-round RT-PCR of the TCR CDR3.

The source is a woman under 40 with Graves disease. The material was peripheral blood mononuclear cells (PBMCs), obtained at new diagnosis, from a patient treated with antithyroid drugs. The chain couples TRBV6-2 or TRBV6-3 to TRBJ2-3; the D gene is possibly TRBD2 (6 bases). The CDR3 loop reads CASNYLWTNSTDTQYF. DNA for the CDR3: TGTGCCAGCAATTACCTCTGGACTAACAGCACAGATACGCAGTATTTT.